The 13 T cell receptor beta chains below come from one sample, sequenced in a study of T cell changes during pregnancy in multiple sclerosis. Using immunoSEQ multiplex PCR, the repertoire was profiled, and TCRdb retains in-frame clones only, with some absent. The sample shows about 50,000 clones, approximately 93% of them seen only once. The sample consisted of CD4+ T cells from peripheral blood mononuclear cells, taken in the third trimester of pregnancy. The receptors originated from a female donor with multiple sclerosis, enrolled in a pregnancy study.

The chain couples TRBV12-5 to TRBJ2-1, with 7 bases matching TRBD1. Germline V lookup: CDR1 LGHNT, CDR2 FRNRAP. The CDR3 contains 14 residues. V shed 5 bases, J shed 9 bases, and the junction held 10 bases outside the gene matches. The CDR3 nucleotides read TGTGCTAGTGGTCCGCGCGACAGGGTCTTTGAGCAGTTCTTC. This sequence encodes CASGPRDRVFEQFF.

This sequence joins TRBV14 and TRBJ2-5; TRBD1 agrees at 8 bases. Germline V lookup: CDR1 SGHDN, CDR2 FVKESK. The CDR3 length is 16 residues. Unmatched junction bases numbered 9, after V lost 3 bases and J lost 3 bases. CDR3 in DNA: TGTGCCAGCAGCCATCAACCCGGACAGGGAAAAGAGACCCAGTACTTC. As protein: CASSHQPGQGKETQYF.

The chain couples TRBV6-1 to TRBJ2-5; 9 nucleotides align to TRBD2. Germline trimming cut 4 bases from V and 6 bases from J; bases unmatched to any gene: 12. The CDR3 totals 16 residues. CDR1 is MNHNS, CDR2 SASEGT, per germline. CDR3 sequence: CASSVWSSGKAQTQYF. The CDR3 DNA reads as TGTGCCAGCAGTGTGTGGTCTAGCGGGAAAGCACAGACCCAGTACTTC.

The chain combines TRBV2 with TRBJ1-1; D is undetermined. Germline loops: CDR1 SNHLY, CDR2 FYNNEI. V was shortened by 5 bases and J by 6 bases, with 19 bases between the two germline ends. This CDR3 spans 15 amino acids. In DNA form, the CDR3 reads TGTGCCAGCAGTCTGTCGGGAGTCTCCTCCGCTGAAGCTTTCTTT. Translation: CASSLSGVSSAEAFF.

V usage is TRBV28 and J usage is TRBJ1-2; tentative D call: TRBD1 (5 bases). Germline V gives CDR1 MDHEN, CDR2 SYDVKM. The CDR3 sequence is 15 residues long. V lost 6 bases and J lost 4, with 18 bases in between. Here the CDR3 reads CASREPQGLIYGYTF. CDR3 in DNA: TGTGCCAGCAGGGAACCTCAGGGTTTAATCTATGGCTACACCTTC.

The chain couples TRBV15 to TRBJ1-1, with D perhaps matching TRBD1 (5 bases). CDR1 and CDR2 (germline): LNHNV, YYDKDF (reference sequence). V was cut by 5 bases and J by 5 bases, with 12 bases left in between. This CDR3 has 13 residues. CDR3 nucleotide sequence: TGTGCCACCAGCCGGCAGGGCGGTACTGAAGCTTTCTTT. Translation gives CATSRQGGTEAFF.

This chain joins TRBV19 and TRBJ1-5; D is possibly TRBD1 (6 bases). V lost 9 bases, J lost 4 bases, and 16 bases lay in between. Germline values: CDR1 LNHDA, CDR2 SQIVND (reference sequence). This CDR3 contains 14 residues. CDR3 nucleotides: TGTGCCAGCGGGAAAGACAGGATTAATCAGCCCCAGCATTTT. This gives the protein CASGKDRINQPQHF.

V is TRBV5-6 and J is TRBJ1-5, with 9 bases identical to TRBD1. CDR1 is SGHDT, CDR2 YYEEEE, per germline. V dropped 0 bases and J dropped 5; count of bases not matched to a gene: 6. The CDR3 is made up of 16 amino acids. CDR3 protein: CASSLGGQGRDQPQHF. The CDR3 DNA reads TGTGCCAGCAGCTTGGGGGGACAGGGTCGGGATCAGCCCCAGCATTTT.

V usage is TRBV5-3 and J usage is TRBJ1-2; D is possibly TRBD1 (5 bases). TRBV5-3 is marked as an open reading frame, function uncertain. The CDR3 extends over 15 amino acids. With 1 base removed from V and 2 bases from J, the gap between germline ends came to 12 bases. The CDR3 DNA is TGTGCCAGAAGCTTGCGATCGGCAGGGAACTATGGCTACACCTTC. Amino acid sequence: CARSLRSAGNYGYTF.

The chain joins TRBV10-2 to TRBJ1-1, with 7 bases fitting TRBD1. The ends lost 6 bases at V and 2 bases at J; junction bases unmatched: 15. Germline V lookup: CDR1 WSHSY, CDR2 SAAADI. CDR3 length: 17 residues. CDR3 bases: TGCGCCAGCAGGGGACAGAGCGGACCACCCCCCAACACTGAAGCTTTCTTT. Translation: CASRGQSGPPPNTEAFF.

The gene calls are TRBV18 and TRBJ2-2; 12 nucleotides match TRBD2. Germline V CDR1 and CDR2: KGHSH, LQKENI. Trimming took 6 bases from V and 4 from J; bases not matched to a gene: 12. The CDR3 sequence is 18 residues long. In nucleotides, the CDR3 is TGTGCCAGCTCTCCTATCCTGACTAGCGGGAGCGCCACCGGGGAGCTGTTTTTT. Its translation: CASSPILTSGSATGELFF. The full variable domain, with the rest looked up from reference TRBV18 and TRBJ2-2, is NAGVMQNPRHLVRRRGQEARLRCSPMKGHSHVYWYRQLPEEGLKFMVYLQKENIIDESGMPKERFSAEFPKEGPSILRIQQVVRGDSAAYFCASSPILTSGSATGELFFGEGSRLTVL.

V gene TRBV19 combines with J gene TRBJ2-7, with TRBD1 matching 8 bases. The V and J ends lost 7 bases and 3 bases, in that order; junction bases with no gene match: 2. CDR3 size: 12 residues. CDR1 LNHDA and CDR2 SQIVND come from the germline V gene (reference sequence). The CDR3 loop reads CASNDRGYEQYF. For the CDR3, the DNA is TGTGCCAGTAACGACAGGGGCTACGAGCAGTACTTC.

The chain links TRBV5-1 to TRBJ1-6; unclear D gene. With 4 bases removed from V and 9 bases from J, the gap between germline ends came to 11 bases. The CDR3 has 13 amino acids. The V gene's germline CDR1 is SGHRS and CDR2 YFSETQ. The CDR3 spells CASSGGRGSPLHF. The DNA of the CDR3 is TGCGCCAGCAGCGGAGGTCGAGGTTCACCCCTCCACTTT.